The 20 T cell receptor beta chains reported below all come from one sample, sequenced in a study of OX40 agonist ivuxolimab in advanced cancers. Produced via immunoSEQ multiplex PCR; TCRdb's table is partial and in-frame only. The sample has roughly 100,000 clones, roughly nine tenths seen once; the top ten hold approximately 0.5%. Here the sequenced sample was CD4+ or CD8+ T cells sorted from blood, taken in a trial of the OX40 agonist ivuxolimab. These receptors were obtained from an adult with an advanced solid tumor such as melanoma, head and neck, liver or kidney cancer.

V gene TRBV5-1 combines with J gene TRBJ2-7; TRBD1 aligns across 9 bases. V lost 4 bases to trimming and J lost 7 bases; unmatched junction nucleotides: 9. CDR1 is SGHRS, CDR2 YFSETQ, per germline. The CDR3 runs 14 residues. The CDR3, as DNA: TGCGCCAGCAGCCGGACCGGGACAGGGTCGGAGCAGTACTTC. Its protein is CASSRTGTGSEQYF.

This sequence joins TRBV28 and TRBJ2-2; 14 positions match TRBD2. With 5 bases clipped from V and 6 bases from J, the junction kept 2 bases outside the gene matches. Germline V gene sequence: CDR1 MDHEN, CDR2 SYDVKM. The CDR3 sequence is 15 residues long. CDR3 coding DNA: TGTGCCAGCAGTGGACTAGCGGGGGGTCCCGGGGAGCTGTTTTTT. It encodes CASSGLAGGPGELFF.

The chain's CDR3 is CASSLDGEGQETQYF. For the CDR3, the DNA is TGTGCCAGCAGCCTGGACGGGGAGGGGCAAGAGACCCAGTACTTC. V usage is TRBV7-9 and J usage is TRBJ2-5; TRBD2 aligns across 7 bases. V shed 5 bases and J 2 bases; nucleotides not matched to a gene: 8. The CDR3 spans 15 residues. Germline V gene sequence: CDR1 SEHNR, CDR2 FQNEAQ (reference sequence). The entire variable domain, with the rest obtained from reference TRBV7-9 and TRBJ2-5, is as follows: DTGVSQNPRHKITKRGQNVTFRCDPISEHNRLYWYRQTLGQGPEFLTYFQNEAQLEKSRLLSDRFSAERPKGSFSTLEIQRTEQGDSAMYLCASSLDGEGQETQYFGPGTRLLVL.

This clone turned up a few times. The V call is TRBV30, the J call TRBJ2-2; D may be TRBD2 (5 bases). V lost 4 bases and J 6 bases, leaving 9 bases between the germline ends. The CDR3 runs 12 residues. The germline gives CDR1 GTSNPN, CDR2 SVGIG (reference sequence). CDR3 sequence: CAWTKGAGELFF. CDR3 nucleotides: TGTGCCTGGACCAAGGGAGCCGGGGAGCTGTTTTTT.

The genes are TRBV19 and TRBJ1-1; TRBD1 matches at 7 bases. The germline CDR1 and CDR2 sequences are LNHDA and SQIVND (reference sequence). J lost 4 bases, V lost 4 bases, and 3 bases had no gene match. There are 13 residues in the CDR3. The CDR3 sequence is CASSKSGGTEAFF. CDR3 bases: TGTGCCAGTAGTAAATCAGGGGGCACTGAAGCTTTCTTT. Using reference TRBV19 and TRBJ1-1 for the parts outside the CDR3, the full variable domain is DGGITQSPKYLFRKEGQNVTLSCEQNLNHDAMYWYRQDPGQGLRLIYYSQIVNDFQKGDIAEGYSVSREKKESFPLTVTSAQKNPTAFYLCASSKSGGTEAFFGQGTRLTVV.

The rearrangement links TRBV6-1 to TRBJ1-1, with TRBD1 matching 9 bases. V lost 7 bases, J lost 0 bases, and 3 bases stayed unmatched. The germline CDR1 and CDR2 sequences are MNHNS and SASEGT. The CDR3 is 14 residues long. The CDR3 is CASTRDRVNTEAFF. The CDR3 DNA reads TGTGCCAGCACTAGGGACAGGGTGAACACTGAAGCTTTCTTT.

The CDR3 sequence is CASTPAEAATEAFF. CDR3 DNA sequence: TGTGCCAGCACCCCGGCGGAGGCGGCCACTGAAGCTTTCTTT. V usage is TRBV2 and J usage is TRBJ1-1; unclear D gene. The V and J ends lost 7 bases and 4 bases respectively, with 16 bases between them. The germline V gene has CDR1 SNHLY and CDR2 FYNNEI. The CDR3 totals 14 residues.

The genes are TRBV4-3 and TRBJ1-2; maybe TRBD1 (6 bases). V gave up 0 bases and J gave up 4 bases, with 12 bases separating them. The CDR3 has 15 residues. Looked up from germline, CDR1 is LGHNA and CDR2 is YSLEER. The CDR3 DNA reads as TGCGCCAGCAGCCAAGAGACGAGGACAGCCTATGGCTACACCTTC. It translates to CASSQETRTAYGYTF.

This chain connects TRBV27 to TRBJ2-2, with TRBD2 matching over 7 bases. Per germline, CDR1 MNHEY and CDR2 SMNVEV (reference sequence). CDR3 length equals 14 residues. With V trimmed by 7 bases and J by 3 bases, 5 bases remained unmatched. CDR3 sequence (DNA): TGTGCCAGCATGATCGGGGGGTACACCGGGGAGCTGTTTTTT. Translated: CASMIGGYTGELFF.

This clone was recorded a few times. The chain's CDR3 is CASSLSFNQQTQYF. In nucleotides, the CDR3 is TGTGCCAGCAGCTTGAGTTTTAATCAACAGACCCAGTACTTC. The V call is TRBV5-6, the J call TRBJ2-5, with D uncertain. The CDR3 has 14 residues. Trimming took off 1 base at V and 6 bases at J, with 13 bases between the two ends. Germline CDR1 and CDR2: SGHDT and YYEEEE.

V and J are TRBV6-6 and TRBJ2-1; no definite D call. V was pared by 5 bases and J by 2 bases, with 10 bases between. The CDR3 totals 14 residues. CDR1 MNHNY and CDR2 SVGAGI come from the germline V gene (reference sequence). The CDR3 loop reads CASSPPAAYNEQFF. CDR3 coding DNA: TGTGCCAGCAGTCCCCCAGCCGCCTACAATGAGCAGTTCTTC.

The gene calls are TRBV5-4 and TRBJ1-3; D call uncertain. Per the germline V gene, CDR1 is SGHNT and CDR2 is YYREEE (reference sequence). This CDR3 is 16 amino acids long. V was pared by 4 bases and J by 0 bases, with 14 bases between. CDR3 loop: CASSPHRVSSGNTIYF. In DNA form, the CDR3 reads TGTGCCAGCAGCCCTCACCGGGTTAGCTCTGGAAACACCATATATTTT.

The rearrangement uses TRBV10-1 and TRBJ2-5, with 9 bases matching TRBD1. V was clipped by 8 bases and J by 2 bases; unmatched bases: 18. Germline V lookup: CDR1 WNHNN, CDR2 SYGVQD (reference sequence). The CDR3 contains 18 residues. The CDR3 reads CASGYPARTGEEQETQYF. CDR3 sequence (DNA): TGCGCCAGCGGTTACCCGGCCAGGACAGGGGAGGAACAAGAGACCCAGTACTTC.

The V and J genes are TRBV5-5 and TRBJ2-1; 7 bases map to TRBD2. This CDR3 contains 15 residues. CDR1 and CDR2 (germline): SGHKS, YYEKEE (reference sequence). The J segment lost 2 bases and the V segment lost 4 bases, leaving 6 bases of the junction unmatched. CDR3 residues: CASSPSGDAYNEQFF. The CDR3 DNA is TGTGCCAGCAGCCCTAGCGGTGATGCCTACAATGAGCAGTTCTTC. The full variable domain, completed using reference TRBV5-5 and TRBJ2-1, is DAGVTQSPTHLIKTRGQQVTLRCSPISGHKSVSWYQQVLGQGPQFIFQYYEKEERGRGNFPDRFSARQFPNYSSELNVNALLLGDSALYLCASSPSGDAYNEQFFGPGTRLTVL.

J is TRBJ1-6 and V is TRBV4-3; 8 bases fit TRBD1. CDR1 and CDR2 (germline): LGHNA, YSLEER. The CDR3 loop spans 16 amino acids. After removal of 0 bases from V and 9 bases from J, the junction contained 7 bases not matched to a gene. CDR3 nucleotide sequence: TGCGCCAGCAGCCAAGAAAGCGGACAGGGTGTTTCACCCCTCCACTTT. It specifies CASSQESGQGVSPLHF.

The genes are TRBV28 and TRBJ1-2; D may be TRBD1 (5 bases). Germline V CDR1 and CDR2: MDHEN, SYDVKM. V was trimmed by 2 bases and J by 2 bases, leaving 12 bases between them. The CDR3 covers 15 residues. In nucleotides, the CDR3 is TGTGCCAGCAGTTTAGGGTTCGGGGCCAACTATGGCTACACCTTC. Its protein product is CASSLGFGANYGYTF.

The chain combines TRBV10-2 with TRBJ1-5; D is unresolved. CDR3 length equals 15 residues. Germline CDR1 WSHSY, CDR2 SAAADI. V lost 0 bases and J 1 base, leaving 7 bases between the germline ends. The DNA of the CDR3 is TGCGCCAGCAGTGAGTCGAGTAAGAGCAATCAGCCCCAGCATTTT. This sequence encodes CASSESSKSNQPQHF.

The genes are TRBV19 and TRBJ2-6, with D perhaps TRBD2 (7 bases). CDR1 and CDR2 from the germline V gene are LNHDA and SQIVND (reference sequence). V was clipped by 3 bases and J by 0 bases, with 15 bases between them. The CDR3 spans 18 residues. The CDR3 protein is CASSMGGTPLSGANVLTF. The CDR3 coding sequence is TGTGCCAGTAGTATGGGGGGGACACCCCTCTCTGGGGCCAACGTCCTGACTTTC. The full variable domain, completed using reference TRBV19 and TRBJ2-6, is DGGITQSPKYLFRKEGQNVTLSCEQNLNHDAMYWYRQDPGQGLRLIYYSQIVNDFQKGDIAEGYSVSREKKESFPLTVTSAQKNPTAFYLCASSMGGTPLSGANVLTFGAGSRLTVL.

The chain couples TRBV28 to TRBJ2-7; 8 bases line up with TRBD2. The germline V gene encodes CDR1 MDHEN and CDR2 SYDVKM. This CDR3 contains 13 residues. V trimming: 4 bases; J trimming: 3 bases; junction bases outside the gene matches: 2. CDR3 amino acids: CASSSAGGYEQYF. For the CDR3, the DNA is TGTGCCAGCAGTTCCGCGGGGGGCTACGAGCAGTACTTC.

V gene TRBV28 combines with J gene TRBJ2-1; D not certain. The CDR3 runs 12 residues. Trimming pared 2 bases from V and 6 bases from J, leaving 5 bases between. Looked up from germline, CDR1 is MDHEN and CDR2 is SYDVKM. CDR3 sequence: CASSLLSNEQFF. The CDR3 nucleotides are TGTGCCAGCAGTTTACTAAGCAATGAGCAGTTCTTC.